The T cell receptor beta chain under discussion was sequenced for a study of CD8+CD57+ T cells in acquired aplastic anemia. About the study: Reads per healthy sample averaged roughly 10 million (CD4+) and 11.0 million (CD8+). Overall study findings and caveats: Patients and controls shared approximately 30 CD8+ CDR3 sequences.

Trimming cost V 0 bases and J 5 bases, with 11 bases left between them. CDR3 length: 14 residues. Germline-derived CDR1 and CDR2 are SGHRS and YFSETQ. This clonotype was detected many times. Its antigen is unknown. For CDR3 and TCR beta VDJ profiling, genomic DNA was the template used. Each CDR3 protein gets one entry after TCRdb re-called the reads with MiXCR. The repertoire holds about 220,000 distinct CDR3 sequences, 34% seen once, with 1.1% in the top ten. The sample consisted of sorted CD4+, CD8+, or CD8+CD57+ T cells (not recorded which) from PBMCs. The chain uses TRBV5-1 and TRBJ2-5, with a weak D call TRBD1 (6 bases). The clonotype was recovered from a human donor in good health, serving as a control. CDR3 sequence reads: CASSLVQGGETQYF. CDR3 bases: TGCGCCAGCAGCTTGGTACAGGGCGGTGAGACCCAGTACTTC. Variable domain in full (rest from reference TRBV5-1 and TRBJ2-5): KAGVTQTPRYLIKTRGQQVTLSCSPISGHRSVSWYQQTPGQGLQFLFEYFSETQRNKGNFPGRFSGRQFSNSRSEMNVSTLELGDSALYLCASSLVQGGETQYFGPGTRLLVL.